This TCR beta chain was sequenced during a study of blood T cell repertoires in COVID-19. The ends were cut back, 4 bases at V and 7 bases at J, with 14 bases in the middle. Germline-derived CDR1 and CDR2 are SGHTA and FQGNSA. This CDR3 has 14 amino acids. The data were produced by immunoSEQ multiplex PCR, yet TCRdb's version contains in-frame clones alone and is incomplete. Among a few hundred thousand clones, approximately 80% were seen once, and the ten largest hold 15%. The chain has TRBV7-2 and TRBJ2-1; D gene unclear. The source of this sequence is a man aged 35-49 years who had recovered from COVID-19. Source material: PBMCs or T cells enriched from blood (not recorded which). The chain's CDR3 is CASSWAELINEQFF. CDR3 sequence (DNA): TGTGCCAGCAGCTGGGCAGAATTAATTAATGAGCAGTTCTTC.